What follows describes a single TCR beta chain. Trimming took 5 bases from V and 0 from J; bases not matched to a gene: 3. CDR3 length: 15 amino acids. Germline V gives CDR1 SNHLY, CDR2 FYNNEI. This sample was included in a study of blood T cell repertoires in COVID-19. The assay was immunoSEQ multiplex PCR, and TCRdb's table has in-frame clones only and misses some. The sample consists of around 160,000 clones, around four fifths of them appearing once. Participants' reported clinical history set cohort assignment. The sequenced sample consisted of PBMCs or T cells enriched from blood (not recorded which). This chain uses TRBV2 with TRBJ2-1; 8 bases are a match to TRBD2. This receptor was taken from a woman between 55 and 75 years old who had recovered from COVID-19. The CDR3 bases are TGTGCCAGCAGTAACGGGGGGGGCTCCTACAATGAGCAGTTCTTC. Translating it yields CASSNGGGSYNEQFF.